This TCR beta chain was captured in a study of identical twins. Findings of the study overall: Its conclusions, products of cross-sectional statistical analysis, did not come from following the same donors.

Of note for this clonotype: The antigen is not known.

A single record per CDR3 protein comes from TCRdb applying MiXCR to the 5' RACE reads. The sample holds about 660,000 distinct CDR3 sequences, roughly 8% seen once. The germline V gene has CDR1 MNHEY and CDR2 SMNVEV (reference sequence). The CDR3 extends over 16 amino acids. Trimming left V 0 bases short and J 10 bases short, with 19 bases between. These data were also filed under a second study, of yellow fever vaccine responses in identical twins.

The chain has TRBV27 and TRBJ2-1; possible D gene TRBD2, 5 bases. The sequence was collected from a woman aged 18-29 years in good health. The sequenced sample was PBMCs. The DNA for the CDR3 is TGTGCCAGCAGTTTATCCGCTAGGCGGGCGGATGAAGAGCAGTTCTTC. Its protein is CASSLSARRADEEQFF.